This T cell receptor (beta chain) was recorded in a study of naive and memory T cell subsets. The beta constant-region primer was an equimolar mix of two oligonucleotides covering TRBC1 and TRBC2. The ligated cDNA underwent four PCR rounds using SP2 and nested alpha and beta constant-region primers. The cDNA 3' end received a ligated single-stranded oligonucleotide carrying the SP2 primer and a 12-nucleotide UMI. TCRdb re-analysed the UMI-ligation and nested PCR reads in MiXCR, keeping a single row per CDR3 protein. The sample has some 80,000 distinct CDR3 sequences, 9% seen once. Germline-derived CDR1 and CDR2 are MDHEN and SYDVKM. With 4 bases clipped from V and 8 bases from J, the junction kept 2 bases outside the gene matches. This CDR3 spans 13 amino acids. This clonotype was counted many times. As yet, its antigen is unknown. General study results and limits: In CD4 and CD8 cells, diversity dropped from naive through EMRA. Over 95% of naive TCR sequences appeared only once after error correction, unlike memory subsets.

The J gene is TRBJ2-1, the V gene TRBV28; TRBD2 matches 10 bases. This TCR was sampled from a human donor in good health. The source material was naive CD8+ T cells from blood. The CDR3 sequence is CASSSLAGDEQFF. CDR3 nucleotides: TGTGCCAGCAGTTCCCTAGCGGGAGATGAGCAGTTCTTC.